These 10 T cell receptor beta chains originate from one sample sequenced in a study of T-cell memory formation after mild COVID-19. TCRdb recomputed calls from the 5' RACE reads with MiXCR, one row per CDR3 protein. The sample includes hundreds of thousands of distinct CDR3 sequences, about a sixth of them seen just once. Specimen: PBMCs or a T cell subset sorted from them (not recorded which). Receptors originate from a man between 18 and 35 years old who had mild COVID-19 (a few samples of this study predate the infection). Cell type and time point are not known.

The V and J genes are TRBV9 and TRBJ1-5, with unresolved D. The ends were cut back, 0 bases at V and 5 bases at J, with 6 bases in the middle. The CDR3 runs 13 residues. Per the germline V gene, CDR1 is SGDLS and CDR2 is YYNGEE. The CDR3 reads CASSVGWDQPQHF. The CDR3 nucleotides are TGTGCCAGCAGCGTAGGATGGGATCAGCCCCAGCATTTT.

This clonotype has only a few counts. The CDR3 region is CASSADSFGEQFF. The CDR3 region has the DNA TGTGCCAGCAGCGCCGACTCATTTGGTGAGCAGTTCTTC. The rearrangement links TRBV7-9 to TRBJ2-1; the D is unclear. Germline V CDR1 and CDR2: SEHNR, FQNEAQ (reference sequence). The ends were cut back, 5 bases at V and 9 bases at J, with 14 bases in the middle. The CDR3 consists of 13 residues.

The V and J genes are TRBV5-8 and TRBJ2-7, with D possibly being TRBD1 (5 bases). Trimming left V 2 bases short and J 4 bases short, with 10 bases between. Germline assignment: CDR1 SGHTS and CDR2 YDEGEE. The CDR3 length is 13 residues. Written as DNA, the CDR3 is TGTGCCAGCAGCTTTAGACAGAATTACGAGCAGTACTTC. Protein sequence: CASSFRQNYEQYF.

The chain joins TRBV5-1 to TRBJ2-6; 8 positions agree with TRBD1. J gave up 2 bases and V 5 bases, and 3 bases lay outside the gene matches. Germline V CDR1 and CDR2: SGHRS, YFSETQ. The CDR3 sequence is 15 residues long. The CDR3 here is CASRSTGAGANVLTF. In nucleotides, the CDR3 is TGCGCCAGCAGATCGACAGGGGCTGGGGCCAACGTCCTGACTTTC. Combining the CDR3 with reference TRBV5-1 and TRBJ2-6 gives the whole variable domain KAGVTQTPRYLIKTRGQQVTLSCSPISGHRSVSWYQQTPGQGLQFLFEYFSETQRNKGNFPGRFSGRQFSNSRSEMNVSTLELGDSALYLCASRSTGAGANVLTFGAGSRLTVL.

This clonotype was seen a handful of times. The chain uses TRBV5-1 and TRBJ2-5, with TRBD1 identical over 8 bases. Germline-derived CDR1 and CDR2 are SGHRS and YFSETQ. The ends lost 5 bases at V and 5 bases at J; junction bases unmatched: 20. This CDR3 contains 18 residues. The CDR3 here is CASSQGLGMDRAVETQYF. DNA for the CDR3: TGCGCCAGCAGTCAGGGATTAGGGATGGACAGGGCCGTCGAGACCCAGTACTTC.

This clonotype was counted a few times. The gene calls are TRBV7-2 and TRBJ2-3, with TRBD2 identical over 13 bases. This CDR3 contains 17 residues. Germline values: CDR1 SGHTA, CDR2 FQGNSA. J lost 5 bases, V lost 3 bases, and 8 bases had no gene match. CDR3 amino acids: CASSLVTSGGAGDTQYF. The CDR3 DNA follows: TGTGCCAGCAGCTTGGTCACTAGCGGGGGGGCAGGAGATACGCAGTATTTT.

This clonotype was counted only a few times. The J gene is TRBJ2-7, the V gene TRBV5-1; TRBD1 agrees at 9 bases. Germline CDR1 and CDR2: SGHRS and YFSETQ. V lost 6 bases to trimming and J lost 2 bases; unmatched junction nucleotides: 6. This CDR3 has 14 amino acids. In nucleotides, the CDR3 is TGCGCCAGCATCCCCGGGACAGGGCCCTACGAGCAGTACTTC. It encodes CASIPGTGPYEQYF.

V gene TRBV7-2 combines with J gene TRBJ2-1; 8 nucleotides agree with TRBD1. The CDR3 loop spans 13 amino acids. From germline, CDR1 is SGHTA and CDR2 FQGNSA. V gave up 10 bases and J gave up 7 bases; unmatched junction bases: 9. CDR3 coding DNA: TGTGCCACAGGACAGGGCTTAAGAAATGAGCAGTTCTTC. Translating gives CATGQGLRNEQFF.

The count of this clonotype is one. The V call is TRBV6-1, the J call TRBJ1-5; D not resolved. Germline CDR1 and CDR2: MNHNS and SASEGT. V shed 2 bases and J shed 9 bases, with 5 bases lying between them. The CDR3 sequence is 11 residues long. In DNA form, the CDR3 reads TGTGCCAGCAGTGAACTGGGGCCCCAGCATTTT. The encoded protein is CASSELGPQHF.

This clonotype was counted between two and nine times. The DNA for the CDR3 is TGTGCCAGCCGGAGGGGGTACAGCGGGAGCACAGATACGCAGTATTTT. Amino acids: CASRRGYSGSTDTQYF. This chain uses TRBV11-1 with TRBJ2-3, with D perhaps being TRBD1 or TRBD2 (6 bases each). This CDR3 is 16 amino acids long. V was trimmed by 8 bases and J by 0 bases, leaving 18 bases between them. Germline V CDR1 and CDR2: SGHAT, FQDESV (reference sequence).